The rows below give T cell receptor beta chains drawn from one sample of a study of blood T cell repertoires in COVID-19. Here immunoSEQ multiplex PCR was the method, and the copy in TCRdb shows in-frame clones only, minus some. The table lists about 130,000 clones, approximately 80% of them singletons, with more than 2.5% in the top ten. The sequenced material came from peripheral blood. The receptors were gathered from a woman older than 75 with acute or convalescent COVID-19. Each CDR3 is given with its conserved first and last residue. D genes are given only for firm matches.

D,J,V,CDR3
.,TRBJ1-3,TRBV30,CAWTGSGGNTIYF
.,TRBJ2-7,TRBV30,CAWSPGLDRPYEQYF
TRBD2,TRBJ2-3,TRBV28,CASSSTSGGAGFIDTQYF
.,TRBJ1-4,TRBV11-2,CASSLTREKLFF
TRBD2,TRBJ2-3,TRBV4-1,CASSPARNSGGAIRPDTQYF
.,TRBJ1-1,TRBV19,CASRQGLVNTEAFF
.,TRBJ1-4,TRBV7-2,CASSIGGLGEKLFF
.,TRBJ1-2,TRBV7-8,CASSLVRGTRRYTF
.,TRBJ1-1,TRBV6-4,CASSISPGYTEAFF
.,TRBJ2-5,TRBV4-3,CASSNEPPGNQETQYF
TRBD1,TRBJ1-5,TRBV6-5,CASGRTGRNQPQHF